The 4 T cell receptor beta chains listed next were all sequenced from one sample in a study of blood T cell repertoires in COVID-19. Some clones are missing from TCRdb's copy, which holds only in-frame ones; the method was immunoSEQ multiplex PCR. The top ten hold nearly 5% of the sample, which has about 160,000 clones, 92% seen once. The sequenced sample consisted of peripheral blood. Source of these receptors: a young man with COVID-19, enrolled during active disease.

CDR3 sequence: CASISAGSDTEAFF. The CDR3 bases are TGTGCCAGCATTTCGGCGGGATCGGACACTGAAGCTTTCTTT. The chain has TRBV6-5 and TRBJ1-1, with D hard to call. Trimming shortened V by 7 bases and J by 3 bases, and 15 bases separated the two germline ends. Germline V CDR1 and CDR2: MNHEY, SVGAGI. This CDR3 has 14 residues.

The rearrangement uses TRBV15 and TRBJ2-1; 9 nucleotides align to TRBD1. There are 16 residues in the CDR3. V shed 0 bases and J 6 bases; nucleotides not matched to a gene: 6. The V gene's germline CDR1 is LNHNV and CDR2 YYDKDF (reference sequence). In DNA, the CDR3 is TGTGCCACCAGCAGAGATCCTGGGACAGGGCCCAATGAGCAGTTCTTC. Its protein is CATSRDPGTGPNEQFF.

CDR3: CASSLGLTLPYEQYF. CDR3 coding DNA: TGTGCCAGCAGCTTAGGACTAACCCTTCCCTACGAGCAGTACTTC. V gene TRBV7-2 combines with J gene TRBJ2-7; D is possibly TRBD2 (5 bases). The CDR3 is 15 residues long. The germline V gene encodes CDR1 SGHTA and CDR2 FQGNSA. Between the trimmed V and J ends, which lost 1 base and 2 bases, there was a span of 12 bases.

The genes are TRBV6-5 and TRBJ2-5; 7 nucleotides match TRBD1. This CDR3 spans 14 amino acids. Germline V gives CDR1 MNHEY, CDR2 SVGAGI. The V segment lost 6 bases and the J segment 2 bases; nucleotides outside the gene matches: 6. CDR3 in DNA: TGTGCCAGCAGGAAGGGGGCACCTCAAGAGACCCAGTACTTC. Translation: CASRKGAPQETQYF.